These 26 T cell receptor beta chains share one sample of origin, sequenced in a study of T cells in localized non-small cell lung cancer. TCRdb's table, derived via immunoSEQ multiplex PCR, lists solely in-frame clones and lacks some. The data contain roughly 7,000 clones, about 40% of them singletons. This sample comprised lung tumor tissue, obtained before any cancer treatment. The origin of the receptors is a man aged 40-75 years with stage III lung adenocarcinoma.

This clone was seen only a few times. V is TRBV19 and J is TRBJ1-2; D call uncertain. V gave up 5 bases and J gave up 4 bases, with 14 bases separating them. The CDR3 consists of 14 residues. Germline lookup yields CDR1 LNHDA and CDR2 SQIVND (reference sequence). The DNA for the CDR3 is TGTGCCAGTAGTCCCGCGGACTGGGCCTATGGCTACACCTTC. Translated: CASSPADWAYGYTF.

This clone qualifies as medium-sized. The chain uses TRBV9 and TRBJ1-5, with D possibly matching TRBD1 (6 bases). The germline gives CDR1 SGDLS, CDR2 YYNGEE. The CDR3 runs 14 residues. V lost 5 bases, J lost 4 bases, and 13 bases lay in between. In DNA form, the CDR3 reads TGTGCCAGCAGTGAGGGGACAAGGAATCAGCCCCAGCATTTT. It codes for CASSEGTRNQPQHF.

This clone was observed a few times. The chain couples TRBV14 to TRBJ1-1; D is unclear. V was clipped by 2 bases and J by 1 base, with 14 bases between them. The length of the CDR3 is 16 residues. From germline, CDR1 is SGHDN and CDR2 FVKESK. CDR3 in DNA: TGTGCCAGCAGCCAACGGGCCTGGCTGAAGAACACTGAAGCTTTCTTT. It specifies CASSQRAWLKNTEAFF. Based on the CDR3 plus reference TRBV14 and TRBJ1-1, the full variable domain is EAGVTQFPSHSVIEKGQTVTLRCDPISGHDNLYWYRRVMGKEIKFLLHFVKESKQDESGMPNNRFLAERTGGTYSTLKVQPAELEDSGVYFCASSQRAWLKNTEAFFGQGTRLTVV.

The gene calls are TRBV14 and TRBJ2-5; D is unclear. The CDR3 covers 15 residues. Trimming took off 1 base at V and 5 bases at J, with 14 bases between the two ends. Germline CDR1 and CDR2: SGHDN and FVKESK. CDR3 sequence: CASSQVSALRETQYF. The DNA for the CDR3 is TGTGCCAGCAGCCAAGTTTCAGCCTTACGGGAGACCCAGTACTTC.

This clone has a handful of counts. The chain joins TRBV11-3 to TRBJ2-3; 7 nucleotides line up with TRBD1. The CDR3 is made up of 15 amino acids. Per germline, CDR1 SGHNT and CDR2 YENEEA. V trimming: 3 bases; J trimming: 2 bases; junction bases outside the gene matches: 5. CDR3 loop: CASSLRDSYTDTQYF. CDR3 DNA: TGTGCCAGCAGCTTGAGGGACAGTTACACAGATACGCAGTATTTT.

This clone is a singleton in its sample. The CDR3 DNA sequence: TGTGCCACCAGCAGAGATAACCATCAGACAGGCGGCGACACTGAAGCTTTCTTT. Encoded protein: CATSRDNHQTGGDTEAFF. V and J are TRBV15 and TRBJ1-1; D perhaps matches TRBD1 (6 bases). Trimming removed 0 bases from V and 3 bases from J, with 20 bases in between. CDR1 and CDR2 from the germline V gene are LNHNV and YYDKDF (reference sequence). This CDR3 has 18 residues.

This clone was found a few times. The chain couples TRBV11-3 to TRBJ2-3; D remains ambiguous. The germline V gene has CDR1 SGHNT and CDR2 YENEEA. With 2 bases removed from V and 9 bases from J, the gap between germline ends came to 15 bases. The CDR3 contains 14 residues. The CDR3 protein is CASSLKLSQGTQYF. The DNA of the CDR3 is TGTGCCAGCAGCTTAAAGCTCTCGCAAGGCACGCAGTATTTT.

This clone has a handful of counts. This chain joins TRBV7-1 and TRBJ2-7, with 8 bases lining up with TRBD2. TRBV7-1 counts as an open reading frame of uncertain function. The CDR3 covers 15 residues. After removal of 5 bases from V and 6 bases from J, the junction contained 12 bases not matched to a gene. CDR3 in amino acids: CASSQDLSGSGEQYF. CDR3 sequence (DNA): TGTGCCAGCAGCCAAGATCTGAGCGGGAGTGGCGAGCAGTACTTC.

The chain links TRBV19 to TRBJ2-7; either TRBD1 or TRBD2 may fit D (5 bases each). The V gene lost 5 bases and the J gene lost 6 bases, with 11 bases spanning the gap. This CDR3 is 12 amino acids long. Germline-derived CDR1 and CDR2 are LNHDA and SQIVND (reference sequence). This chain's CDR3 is CASSVRGGEQYF. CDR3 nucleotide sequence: TGTGCCAGTAGTGTGAGGGGTGGCGAGCAGTACTTC. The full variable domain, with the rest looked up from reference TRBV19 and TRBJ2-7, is DGGITQSPKYLFRKEGQNVTLSCEQNLNHDAMYWYRQDPGQGLRLIYYSQIVNDFQKGDIAEGYSVSREKKESFPLTVTSAQKNPTAFYLCASSVRGGEQYFGPGTRLTVT.

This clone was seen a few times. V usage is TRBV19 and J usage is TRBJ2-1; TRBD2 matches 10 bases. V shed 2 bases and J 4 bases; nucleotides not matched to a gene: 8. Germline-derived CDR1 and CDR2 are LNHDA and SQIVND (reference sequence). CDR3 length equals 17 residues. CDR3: CASSIYPSSGSYNEQFF. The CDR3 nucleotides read TGTGCCAGTAGTATATACCCTTCTAGCGGGAGTTACAATGAGCAGTTCTTC.

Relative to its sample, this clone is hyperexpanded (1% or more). The CDR3 sequence is CASGTPILETQYF. CDR3 coding DNA: TGTGCCAGTGGGACTCCGATTCTAGAGACCCAGTACTTC. The genes are TRBV6-8 and TRBJ2-5; maybe TRBD2 (6 bases). The CDR3 loop spans 13 amino acids. The germline gives CDR1 MNHGY, CDR2 SAAAGT. Trimming pared 9 bases from V and 4 bases from J, leaving 15 bases between.

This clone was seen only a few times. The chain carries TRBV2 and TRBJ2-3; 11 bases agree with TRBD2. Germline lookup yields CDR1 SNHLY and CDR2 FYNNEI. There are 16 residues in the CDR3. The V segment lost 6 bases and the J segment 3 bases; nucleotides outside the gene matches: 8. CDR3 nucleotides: TGTGCCAGCAGCGATGGACTAGCGGGCGATACAGATACGCAGTATTTT. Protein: CASSDGLAGDTDTQYF.

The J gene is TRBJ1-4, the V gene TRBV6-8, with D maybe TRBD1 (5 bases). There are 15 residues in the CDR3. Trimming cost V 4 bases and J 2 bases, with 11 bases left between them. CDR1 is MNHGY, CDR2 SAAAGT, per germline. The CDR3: CASSSRDATNEKLFF. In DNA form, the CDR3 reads TGTGCCAGCAGTTCCAGGGACGCTACTAATGAAAAACTGTTTTTT.

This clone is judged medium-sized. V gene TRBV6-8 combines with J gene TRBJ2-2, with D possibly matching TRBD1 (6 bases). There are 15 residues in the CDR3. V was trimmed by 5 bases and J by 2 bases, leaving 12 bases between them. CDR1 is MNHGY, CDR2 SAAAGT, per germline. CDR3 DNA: TGTGCCAGCAGTCACGGACAGCCCAACACCGGGGAGCTGTTTTTT. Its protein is CASSHGQPNTGELFF.

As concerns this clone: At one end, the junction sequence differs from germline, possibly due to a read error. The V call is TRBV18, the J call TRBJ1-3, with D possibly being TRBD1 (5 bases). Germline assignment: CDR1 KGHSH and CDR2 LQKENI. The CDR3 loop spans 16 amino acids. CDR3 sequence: CASPPPDDRDGNTIYF. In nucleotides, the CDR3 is TGTGCCAGCCCACCCCCCGACGACAGAGATGGAAACACCATATATTTT.

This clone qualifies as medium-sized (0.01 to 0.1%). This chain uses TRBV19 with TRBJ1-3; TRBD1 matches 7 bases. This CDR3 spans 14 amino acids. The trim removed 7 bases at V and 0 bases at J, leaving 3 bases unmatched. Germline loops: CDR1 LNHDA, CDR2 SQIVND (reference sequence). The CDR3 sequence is CASTKGASGNTIYF. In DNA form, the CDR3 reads TGTGCCAGTACCAAGGGGGCCTCTGGAAACACCATATATTTT.

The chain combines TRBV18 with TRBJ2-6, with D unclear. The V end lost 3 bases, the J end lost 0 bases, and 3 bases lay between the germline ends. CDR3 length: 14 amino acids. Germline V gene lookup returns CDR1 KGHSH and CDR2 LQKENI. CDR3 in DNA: TGTGCCAGCTCACCGCCCTCTGGGGCCAACGTCCTGACTTTC. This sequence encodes CASSPPSGANVLTF.

As DNA, the CDR3 is TGCGCCAGCAGTTCGGGACGGATCTCCTACGAGCAGTACTTC. Its translation: CASSSGRISYEQYF. This rearrangement joins TRBV23-1 to TRBJ2-7; D is tentatively TRBD1 or TRBD2 (5 bases each). TRBV23-1 is flagged as an ORF with uncertain function. Trimming took 5 bases from V and 0 from J, leaving 11 bases between them. The CDR3 length is 14 residues.

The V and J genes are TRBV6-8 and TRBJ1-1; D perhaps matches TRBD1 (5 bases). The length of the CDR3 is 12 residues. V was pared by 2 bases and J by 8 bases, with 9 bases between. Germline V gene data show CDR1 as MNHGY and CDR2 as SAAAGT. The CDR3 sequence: CASSYLWGEAFF. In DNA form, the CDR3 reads TGTGCCAGCAGTTACCTGTGGGGCGAAGCTTTCTTT.

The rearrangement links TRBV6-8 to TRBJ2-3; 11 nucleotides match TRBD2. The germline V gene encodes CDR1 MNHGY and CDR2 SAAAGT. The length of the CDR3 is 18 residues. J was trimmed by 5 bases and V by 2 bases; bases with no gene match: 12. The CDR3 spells CASSYRKSTSGGGDTQYF. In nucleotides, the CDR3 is TGTGCCAGCAGTTACCGAAAATCTACTAGCGGGGGTGGAGATACGCAGTATTTT.

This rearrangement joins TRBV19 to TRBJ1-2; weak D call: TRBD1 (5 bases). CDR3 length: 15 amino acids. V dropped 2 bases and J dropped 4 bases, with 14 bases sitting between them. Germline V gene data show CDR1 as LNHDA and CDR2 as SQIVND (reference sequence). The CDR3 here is CASSISLGVFYGYTF. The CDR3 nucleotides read TGTGCCAGTAGTATATCTCTGGGGGTTTTCTATGGCTACACCTTC.

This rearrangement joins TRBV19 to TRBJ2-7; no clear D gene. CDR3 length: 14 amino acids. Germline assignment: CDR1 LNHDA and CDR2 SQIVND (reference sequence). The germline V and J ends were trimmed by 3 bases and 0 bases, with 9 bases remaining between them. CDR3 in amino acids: CASSISQTSYEQYF. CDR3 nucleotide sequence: TGTGCCAGTAGTATTTCGCAGACCTCCTACGAGCAGTACTTC. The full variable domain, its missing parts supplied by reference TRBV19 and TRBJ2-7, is DGGITQSPKYLFRKEGQNVTLSCEQNLNHDAMYWYRQDPGQGLRLIYYSQIVNDFQKGDIAEGYSVSREKKESFPLTVTSAQKNPTAFYLCASSISQTSYEQYFGPGTRLTVT.

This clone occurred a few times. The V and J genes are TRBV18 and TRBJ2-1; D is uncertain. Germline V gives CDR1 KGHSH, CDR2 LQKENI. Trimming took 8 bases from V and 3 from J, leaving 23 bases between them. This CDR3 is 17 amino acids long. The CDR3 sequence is CASTPGFQEIGYNEQFF. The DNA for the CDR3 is TGTGCCAGCACCCCAGGATTTCAGGAGATCGGCTACAATGAGCAGTTCTTC.

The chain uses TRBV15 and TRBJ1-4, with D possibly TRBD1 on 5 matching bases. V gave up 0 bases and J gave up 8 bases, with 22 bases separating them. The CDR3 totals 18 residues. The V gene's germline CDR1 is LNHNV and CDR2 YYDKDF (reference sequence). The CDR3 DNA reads TGTGCCACCAGCAGAGATCCGGTTGGTGGGGGAGGCGAGGAAAAACTGTTTTTT. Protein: CATSRDPVGGGGEEKLFF.

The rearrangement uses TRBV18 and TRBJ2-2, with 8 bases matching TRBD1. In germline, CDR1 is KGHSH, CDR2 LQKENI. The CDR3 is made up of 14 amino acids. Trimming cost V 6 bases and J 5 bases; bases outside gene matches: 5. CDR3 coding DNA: TGTGCCAGCTCCGACAGGGGTTGGACCGGGGAGCTGTTTTTT. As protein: CASSDRGWTGELFF.

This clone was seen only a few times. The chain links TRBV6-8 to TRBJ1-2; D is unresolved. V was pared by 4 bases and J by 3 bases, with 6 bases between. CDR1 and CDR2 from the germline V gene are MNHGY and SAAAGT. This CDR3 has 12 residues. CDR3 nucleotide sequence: TGTGCCAGCAGTTGGCAAGACTATGGCTACACCTTC. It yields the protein CASSWQDYGYTF.